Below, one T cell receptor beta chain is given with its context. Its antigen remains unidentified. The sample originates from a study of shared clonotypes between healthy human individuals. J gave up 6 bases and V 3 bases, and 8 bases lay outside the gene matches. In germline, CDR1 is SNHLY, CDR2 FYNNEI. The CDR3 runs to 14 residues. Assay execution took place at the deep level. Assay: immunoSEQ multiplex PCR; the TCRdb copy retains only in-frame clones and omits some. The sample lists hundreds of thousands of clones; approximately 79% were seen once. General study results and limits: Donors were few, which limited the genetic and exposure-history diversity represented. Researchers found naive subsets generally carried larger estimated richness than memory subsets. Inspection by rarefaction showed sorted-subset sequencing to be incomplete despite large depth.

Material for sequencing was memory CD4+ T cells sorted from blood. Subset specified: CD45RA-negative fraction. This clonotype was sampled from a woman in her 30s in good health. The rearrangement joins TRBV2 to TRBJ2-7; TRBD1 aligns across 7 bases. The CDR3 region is CASSERGRLSEQYF. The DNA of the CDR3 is TGTGCCAGCAGTGAGAGGGGGCGTCTTTCCGAGCAGTACTTC. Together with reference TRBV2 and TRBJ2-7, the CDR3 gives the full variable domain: EPEVTQTPSHQVTQMGQEVILRCVPISNHLYFYWYRQILGQKVEFLVSFYNNEISEKSEIFDDQFSVERPDGSNFTLKIRSTKLEDSAMYFCASSERGRLSEQYFGPGTRLTVT.